Given below is one T cell receptor (beta chain) in context. Its matching antigen is unknown. The method was immunoSEQ multiplex PCR; TCRdb's version includes in-frame clones alone and lacks a portion of them. This sample has roughly 18,000 clones, with about 66% found just once. Every patient was affected by relapse after autologous stem cell transplantation, while exposure to brentuximab vedotin was not uniform. Patients' outcomes at their best amounted to complete response, partial response or progressive disease. This sample was included in a study of PD-1 blockade in classical Hodgkin lymphoma. V lost 2 bases and J 8 bases, leaving 12 bases between the germline ends. CDR3 length: 12 residues. Germline lookup yields CDR1 GTSNPN and CDR2 SVGIG (reference sequence). Findings and caveats of the study: Some patients began nivolumab under 1 year after ASCT. These patients were excluded from later analyses. Those achieving complete response showed baseline diversity like newly diagnosed patients.

The receptor's source is a human donor with classical Hodgkin lymphoma. Material: peripheral blood mononuclear cells (PBMCs), obtained before the second cycle of nivolumab. This chain connects TRBV30 to TRBJ1-2; weak D call: TRBD1 (5 bases). In nucleotides, the CDR3 is TGTGCCTGGAGTAGAGGGGAGGGAGGCTACACCTTC. This sequence encodes CAWSRGEGGYTF.